The sample holds a few counts of the clone carrying this T cell receptor beta chain. Clones were read by immunoSEQ multiplex PCR, and TCRdb kept only the in-frame ones, dropping some. The data hold about 70,000 clones, with roughly 80% observed a single time. The sample is drawn from a study of blood T cell repertoires in COVID-19. CDR1 is MNHEY, CDR2 SVGAGI, per germline. This CDR3 spans 15 amino acids. V trimming: 5 bases; J trimming: 1 base; junction bases outside the gene matches: 7. V is TRBV6-5 and J is TRBJ1-1, with 7 bases aligning to TRBD1. The sequence derives from a man between 25 and 39 years old with COVID-19, enrolled during active disease. The sequencing input was peripheral blood. The DNA for the CDR3 is TGTGCCAGCAGTCCGACAGGACAGGCGAACACTGAAGCTTTCTTT. It codes for CASSPTGQANTEAFF.